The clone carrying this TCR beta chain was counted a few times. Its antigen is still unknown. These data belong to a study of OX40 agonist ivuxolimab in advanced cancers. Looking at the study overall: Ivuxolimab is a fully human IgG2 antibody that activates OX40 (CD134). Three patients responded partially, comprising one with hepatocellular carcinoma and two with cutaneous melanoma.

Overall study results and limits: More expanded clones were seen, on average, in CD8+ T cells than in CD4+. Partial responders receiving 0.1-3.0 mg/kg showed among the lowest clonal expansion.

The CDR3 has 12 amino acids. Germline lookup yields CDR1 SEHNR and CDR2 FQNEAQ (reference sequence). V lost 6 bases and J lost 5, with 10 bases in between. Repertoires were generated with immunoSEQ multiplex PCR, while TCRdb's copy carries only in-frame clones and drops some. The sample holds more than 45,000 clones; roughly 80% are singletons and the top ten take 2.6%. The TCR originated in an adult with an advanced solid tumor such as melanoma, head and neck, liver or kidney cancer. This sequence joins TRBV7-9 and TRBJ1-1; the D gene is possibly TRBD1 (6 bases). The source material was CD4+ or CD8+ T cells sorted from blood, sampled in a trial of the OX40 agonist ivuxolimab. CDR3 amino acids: CASRQGATEAFF. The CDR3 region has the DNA TGTGCCAGCAGACAGGGCGCGACTGAAGCTTTCTTT.